Listed below are T cell receptor beta chains from one sample, sequenced in a study of radiation and T cells in renal cell carcinoma. Assay: immunoSEQ multiplex PCR; the TCRdb copy retains only in-frame clones and omits some. The repertoire has about 23,000 clones, around half of them found once; the top ten carry about a fifth. The sequences come from tumor tissue, collected from a patient whose treatment was nephrectomy without radiotherapy. These receptors were obtained from a human donor with renal cell carcinoma. Each CDR3 is given without its conserved first and last residue.

J: TRBJ1-2
V: TRBV4-1
CDR3: ASSQVQGEYGYT

J: TRBJ2-2
V: TRBV19
CDR3: ASSILSGLGELF

J: TRBJ2-7
V: TRBV5-1
CDR3: ASSLAPLYEQY

J: TRBJ1-3
V: TRBV5-6
CDR3: ASSLVGLSGNTIY

J: TRBJ2-2
V: TRBV5-1
CDR3: ASSPDSPRTGELF

J: TRBJ2-1
V: TRBV5-1
CDR3: ASSFGLTSPNEQF

J: TRBJ2-3
V: TRBV1
CDR3: TSSPWRAGAPTDTQY

J: TRBJ1-1
V: TRBV2
CDR3: ASSVANTEAF

J: TRBJ2-7
V: TRBV6-1
CDR3: ASSENLFYEQY

J: TRBJ2-1
V: TRBV6-4
CDR3: ASSRRVAGGEEQF

J: TRBJ1-1
V: TRBV5-1
CDR3: ASGSGTGSLNTEAF

J: TRBJ2-1
V: TRBV9
CDR3: ASSELAGGPYNEQF

J: TRBJ1-3
V: TRBV7-2
CDR3: ASSPRGGTGNTIY

J: TRBJ2-7
V: TRBV6-1
CDR3: ASKQFSYEQY

J: TRBJ2-3
V: TRBV7-2
CDR3: ASALGNTQY

J: TRBJ1-1
V: TRBV5-4
CDR3: ASRPGQENTEAF

J: TRBJ2-2
V: TRBV5-1
CDR3: ASSFVAGANTGELF

J: TRBJ2-3
V: TRBV19
CDR3: ASSKGGGGRTDTQY

J: TRBJ2-7
V: TRBV5-4
CDR3: ASSLRQGGAEQY

J: TRBJ1-1
V: TRBV4-1
CDR3: ASKSRGAYTEAF

J: TRBJ2-7
V: TRBV18
CDR3: ASSPYGNEQY

J: TRBJ1-2
V: TRBV9
CDR3: ASSPSVEQYGYT

J: TRBJ2-7
V: TRBV9
CDR3: ASSPRQITYEQY

J: TRBJ1-3
V: TRBV5-8
CDR3: ASSLGSYSGNTIY

J: TRBJ1-5
V: TRBV21-1
CDR3: ASRRGPVQPQH